The 32 T cell receptor beta chains given below trace back to one sample, sequenced in a study of spatial heterogeneity in lung cancer. Described time point: sample taken at primary tumor resection. The study sequenced unsorted whole RNA from tumor, nontumor lung or frozen PBMC. TCRdb re-analysed the 5' RACE reads in MiXCR, keeping a single row per CDR3 protein. The sample has approximately 7,000 distinct CDR3 sequences, roughly 6.1% seen once. This sample comprised normal lung tissue next to the tumor, obtained at surgery. The source is a female donor with early-stage non-small cell lung cancer.

This clonotype came up many times. This beta chain turned up in a library designed for alpha chains; as an off-target read, its abundance says little. The V gene is TRBV7-9, the J gene TRBJ2-1, with 10 bases lining up with TRBD2. Germline trimming cut 5 bases from V and 9 bases from J; bases unmatched to any gene: 16. The CDR3 covers 17 residues. CDR1 and CDR2 (germline): SEHNR, FQNEAQ (reference sequence). The CDR3, as DNA: TGTGCCAGCAGCCCCCCCTCCGGGACTAGCGTTCCGGGTGAGCAGTTCTTC. Protein product: CASSPPSGTSVPGEQFF.

With regard to this clonotype: This beta chain was picked up by a library intended for alpha chains and is off target, so its count carries little meaning. J is TRBJ2-7 and V is TRBV5-4; D gene ambiguous. There are 13 residues in the CDR3. V was cut by 0 bases and J by 6 bases, with 10 bases left in between. CDR1 SGHNT and CDR2 YYREEE come from the germline V gene (reference sequence). Here the CDR3 reads CASSLDGLGEQYF. DNA of the CDR3: TGTGCCAGCAGCTTGGACGGCCTCGGCGAGCAGTACTTC.

This clonotype was recorded many times. Since the library was made to target alpha chains, this beta chain is a stray read and its abundance is not meaningful. The chain joins TRBV15 to TRBJ2-1, with D possibly TRBD1 on 5 matching bases. This CDR3 has 15 amino acids. Germline CDR1 reads LNHNV; CDR2 reads YYDKDF (reference sequence). V was trimmed by 3 bases and J by 3 bases, leaving 12 bases between them. CDR3 in amino acids: CATSSLDTFYNEQFF. The CDR3 DNA is TGTGCCACCAGCAGCCTGGACACCTTCTACAATGAGCAGTTCTTC. Filled out from reference TRBV15 and TRBJ2-1, the complete variable domain reads DAMVIQNPRYQVTQFGKPVTLSCSQTLNHNVMYWYQQKSSQAPKLLFHYYDKDFNNEADTPDNFQSRRPNTSFCFLDIRSPGLGDTAMYLCATSSLDTFYNEQFFGPGTRLTVL.

This clonotype was detected ten times or more. This beta chain is a stray read from a library made for alpha chains; its abundance is not meaningful. The J gene is TRBJ2-2, the V gene TRBV5-1, with D perhaps being TRBD1 or TRBD2 (6 bases each). Trimming removed 0 bases from V and 5 bases from J, with 11 bases in between. Germline CDR1 reads SGHRS; CDR2 reads YFSETQ. There are 15 residues in the CDR3. CDR3 sequence: CASSLAQGGTGELFF. The DNA of the CDR3 is TGCGCCAGCAGCTTGGCACAGGGAGGAACCGGGGAGCTGTTTTTT.

This clonotype was detected many times. Within a library made for alpha chains, this beta chain is off target, and its count is uninformative. The chain employs TRBV19 and TRBJ1-2; D unresolved. Deletions cut 8 bases from V and 0 bases from J, with 7 bases between. The CDR3 sequence is 12 residues long. The germline V gene encodes CDR1 LNHDA and CDR2 SQIVND (reference sequence). The CDR3 region is CASSPANYGYTF. CDR3 bases: TGTGCCAGTTCCCCGGCTAACTATGGCTACACCTTC.

This clonotype has just a few counts. As an off-target read in a library built for alpha chains, this beta chain has a frequency of little significance. This chain uses TRBV20-1 with TRBJ2-7; D ambiguous. The CDR3 covers 13 residues. Germline CDR1 and CDR2: DFQATT and SNEGSKA (reference sequence). V was trimmed by 5 bases and J by 3 bases, leaving 14 bases between them. The DNA for the CDR3 is TGCAGTGCTCTCCGCCTAGGAATCTACGAGCAGTACTTC. Translating gives CSALRLGIYEQYF.

This clonotype was recorded at least ten times. This beta chain was picked up by a library intended for alpha chains and is off target, so its count carries little meaning. V gene TRBV9 combines with J gene TRBJ2-7; a possible D gene is TRBD2 (6 bases). Trimming cost V 4 bases and J 2 bases, with 19 bases left between them. The V gene's germline CDR1 is SGDLS and CDR2 YYNGEE. This CDR3 contains 16 residues. This chain's CDR3 is CASSPSPRDGTYEQYF. In nucleotides, the CDR3 is TGTGCCAGCAGCCCATCCCCGCGGGACGGTACCTACGAGCAGTACTTC.

This clonotype is medium-sized in the sample. The library was built for alpha chains, so this beta chain is an off-target read and its size means little. The V gene is TRBV20-1, the J gene TRBJ2-1; D ambiguous. CDR1 DFQATT and CDR2 SNEGSKA come from the germline V gene (reference sequence). CDR3 size: 12 residues. V dropped 3 bases and J dropped 2 bases, with 5 bases sitting between them. CDR3 loop: CSASEPYNEQFF. The CDR3 DNA reads TGCAGTGCTAGTGAACCCTACAATGAGCAGTTCTTC.

In this sample, this clonotype turned up many times. This beta chain is off target for a library built for alpha chains, so its abundance means little. V and J are TRBV7-2 and TRBJ2-1, with D perhaps matching TRBD1 or TRBD2 (5 bases each). Per the germline V gene, CDR1 is SGHTA and CDR2 is FQGNSA. V was pared by 3 bases and J by 7 bases, with 10 bases between. The CDR3 extends over 13 amino acids. The CDR3 protein is CASSFGGLNEQFF. CDR3 bases: TGTGCCAGCAGCTTTGGGGGTCTTAATGAGCAGTTCTTC. The entire variable domain, with the rest obtained from reference TRBV7-2 and TRBJ2-1, is as follows: GAGVSQSPSNKVTEKGKDVELRCDPISGHTALYWYRQSLGQGLEFLIYFQGNSAPDKSGLPSDRFSAERTGGSVSTLTIQRTQQEDSAVYLCASSFGGLNEQFFGPGTRLTVL.

There are many counts of this clonotype. The size of this beta chain means little, since it is a stray read in a library made for alpha chains. This sequence joins TRBV7-8 and TRBJ2-7, with 9 bases that match TRBD2. The CDR3 consists of 17 residues. Germline CDR1 is SGHVS and CDR2 is FQNEAQ. Trimming took 0 bases from V and 0 from J; bases not matched to a gene: 6. Here the CDR3 reads CASSLAAGGGGSYEQYF. DNA of the CDR3: TGTGCCAGCAGCTTAGCAGCGGGAGGTGGGGGCTCCTACGAGCAGTACTTC.

This clonotype was observed many times. Little can be read into the size of this beta chain, an off-target read in a library designed for alpha chains. The rearrangement uses TRBV29-1 and TRBJ2-5, with 7 positions matching TRBD2. V lost 7 bases and J lost 2; bases outside the gene matches: 7. The CDR3 length is 13 residues. Germline values: CDR1 SQVTM, CDR2 ANQGSEA. DNA of the CDR3: TGCAGCGCCCTCAGAGCGGGGCAAGAGACCCAGTACTTC. This codes for CSALRAGQETQYF.

In its sample, this clonotype was seen many times. This beta chain slipped into a library made for alpha chains as a stray read, so its size is not meaningful. This chain links TRBV20-1 with TRBJ2-1, with 11 bases that match TRBD2. Per germline, CDR1 DFQATT and CDR2 SNEGSKA (reference sequence). V shed 3 bases and J 0 bases; nucleotides not matched to a gene: 7. This CDR3 region has 17 residues. In DNA, the CDR3 is TGCAGTGCTAGTGATTTGGGACTAGCGGACTCCTACAATGAGCAGTTCTTC. It is translated as CSASDLGLADSYNEQFF.

This clonotype was detected many times. With the library built for alpha chains, this beta chain is off target and its frequency is not meaningful. This rearrangement joins TRBV7-2 to TRBJ2-1, with D unresolved. The V end was cut by 5 bases, the J end by 9 bases, with 14 bases between. CDR1 is SGHTA, CDR2 FQGNSA, per germline. This CDR3 has 13 residues. CDR3 DNA: TGTGCCAGCAGCCCGGCCCGGGCCGCTGAGCAGTTCTTC. Residues: CASSPARAAEQFF. The complete variable domain, with remaining parts taken from reference TRBV7-2 and TRBJ2-1, reads GAGVSQSPSNKVTEKGKDVELRCDPISGHTALYWYRQSLGQGLEFLIYFQGNSAPDKSGLPSDRFSAERTGGSVSTLTIQRTQQEDSAVYLCASSPARAAEQFFGPGTRLTVL.

This clonotype was seen repeatedly, ten times or more. This beta chain came through as a stray read in a library set up for alpha chains, and its size says little. This chain uses TRBV29-1 with TRBJ2-3; 8 positions agree with TRBD2. V gave up 4 bases and J gave up 3 bases; unmatched junction bases: 9. The germline V gene has CDR1 SQVTM and CDR2 ANQGSEA. The CDR3 is 15 amino acids. The CDR3 here is CSVGPAGEHTDTQYF. Here the CDR3 DNA reads TGCAGCGTTGGCCCAGCGGGGGAGCATACAGATACGCAGTATTTT.

Within the sample, this clonotype is medium-sized. Within a library made for alpha chains, this beta chain is off target, and its count is uninformative. The chain uses TRBV9 and TRBJ2-7; D may correspond to TRBD1 or TRBD2 (5 bases each). The V and J ends lost 0 bases and 6 bases respectively, with 16 bases between them. This CDR3 contains 15 residues. The germline V gene has CDR1 SGDLS and CDR2 YYNGEE. Here the CDR3 DNA reads TGTGCCAGCAGCGTAGGGGGGACCGGCGCCAGCGAGCAGTACTTC. It codes for CASSVGGTGASEQYF.

This clonotype has at least ten counts. This beta chain is a stray sequence in a library constructed for alpha chains; its clone size is not meaningful. The chain carries TRBV18 and TRBJ1-3, with a possible D match to TRBD1 (6 bases). V gave up 3 bases and J gave up 0 bases, with 12 bases separating them. The germline V gene has CDR1 KGHSH and CDR2 LQKENI. CDR3 length: 16 residues. DNA of the CDR3: TGTGCCAGCTCACCCCTACAGGGTAACTCTGGAAACACCATATATTTT. The encoded protein is CASSPLQGNSGNTIYF.

In the case of this clonotype: This beta chain came through as a stray read in a library set up for alpha chains, and its size says little. This chain connects TRBV10-2 to TRBJ2-7; D perhaps matches TRBD1 (5 bases). Trimming removed 2 bases from V and 6 bases from J, with 5 bases in between. This CDR3 comprises 11 residues. Germline assignment: CDR1 WSHSY and CDR2 SAAADI. The CDR3 is CASSEGAEQYF. CDR3 in DNA: TGCGCCAGCAGTGAGGGGGCCGAGCAGTACTTC.

This clonotype was seen more than once but under ten times. This beta chain came through as a stray read in a library set up for alpha chains, and its size says little. J is TRBJ2-7 and V is TRBV6-7; D possibly uses TRBD1 or TRBD2 (5 bases each). TRBV6-7 has ORF status, its function being uncertain. The CDR3 is 18 residues long. Trimming stripped 0 bases from V and 4 bases from J, with 22 bases between. The CDR3 nucleotides read TGTGCCAGCAGTTACTCGTTAAGGGGTCCGGAGGACTCTTACGAGCAGTACTTC. Translation: CASSYSLRGPEDSYEQYF.

This clonotype was seen a few times. In a library made to pick up alpha chains, this beta chain is a stray read with a size that means little. This sequence joins TRBV2 and TRBJ2-3; the match to TRBD1 covers 9 bases. Unmatched junction bases numbered 4, after V lost 4 bases and J lost 2 bases. The CDR3 length is 15 residues. Per germline, CDR1 SNHLY and CDR2 FYNNEI. The CDR3: CASSGDREITDTQYF. CDR3 sequence (DNA): TGTGCCAGCAGTGGGGACAGGGAAATCACAGATACGCAGTATTTT.

This clonotype has a count of ten or more. This beta chain is an off-target read within a library intended for alpha chains, so its frequency means little. V gene TRBV7-9 combines with J gene TRBJ2-3; no clear D. The CDR3 consists of 17 residues. Germline V gene lookup returns CDR1 SEHNR and CDR2 FQNEAQ (reference sequence). V was cut by 1 base and J by 5 bases, with 19 bases left in between. CDR3 residues: CASSLGVVNSRGDTQYF. CDR3 DNA: TGTGCCAGCAGCTTAGGGGTCGTCAACTCTCGAGGAGATACGCAGTATTTT. The complete variable domain, with remaining parts taken from reference TRBV7-9 and TRBJ2-3, reads DTGVSQNPRHKITKRGQNVTFRCDPISEHNRLYWYRQTLGQGPEFLTYFQNEAQLEKSRLLSDRFSAERPKGSFSTLEIQRTEQGDSAMYLCASSLGVVNSRGDTQYFGPGTRLTVL.

This clonotype was detected ten times or more. For a library built for alpha chains, this beta chain is a stray read; little rests on its size. The CDR3 loop is CASSEAILAGAVDTQYF. In nucleotides, the CDR3 is TGTGCCAGCAGTGAGGCAATTCTAGCGGGAGCGGTAGATACGCAGTATTTT. V gene TRBV2 combines with J gene TRBJ2-3, with 10 positions matching TRBD2. From germline, CDR1 is SNHLY and CDR2 FYNNEI. The trim removed 3 bases at V and 5 bases at J, leaving 11 bases unmatched. This CDR3 region has 17 residues.

By sample fraction, this clonotype is medium-sized (0.01 to 0.1%). This beta chain is a stray read from a library made for alpha chains; its abundance is not meaningful. This chain links TRBV2 with TRBJ2-1; the D is unclear. With 3 bases removed from V and 3 bases from J, the gap between germline ends came to 6 bases. This CDR3 has 13 residues. Germline V gene lookup returns CDR1 SNHLY and CDR2 FYNNEI. This CDR3 reads CASSDTDYNEQFF. Written as DNA, the CDR3 is TGTGCCAGCAGTGACACCGACTACAATGAGCAGTTCTTC.

By proportion, this clonotype is medium-sized. Little can be read into the size of this beta chain, an off-target read in a library designed for alpha chains. V gene TRBV28 combines with J gene TRBJ2-7, with 7 bases aligning to TRBD1. The germline CDR1 and CDR2 sequences are MDHEN and SYDVKM. The CDR3 consists of 13 residues. V was pared by 6 bases and J by 3 bases, with 5 bases of the junction left unmatched. CDR3 in DNA: TGTGCCAGCAGGACGGCAGGGGGCTACGAGCAGTACTTC. Amino acid sequence: CASRTAGGYEQYF.

Ten or more counts support this clonotype. Since it is a stray read in a library aimed at alpha chains, this beta chain has a size that is not meaningful. The chain links TRBV21-1 to TRBJ2-3; the table gives TRBD2 as D, unverified against the DNA. TRBV21-1 is a pseudogene segment. The CDR3 length is 18 residues. Here the CDR3 reads CASSPCTSGTSGRDTQYF. The DNA for the CDR3 is TGTGCCAGCAGTCCGTGCACAAGCGGGACTAGCGGCCGAGATACGCAGTATTTT.

In its sample, this clonotype ranks as large. This beta chain appears as a stray read in a library generated for alpha chains; its size is not informative. The CDR3, as DNA: TGTGCCAGCAGTACAGGACTAACTCGAGAGCAGTACTTC. Translating it yields CASSTGLTREQYF. This chain uses TRBV2 with TRBJ2-7, with a tentative D call TRBD2 (6 bases). CDR1 is SNHLY, CDR2 FYNNEI, per germline. This CDR3 is 13 amino acids long. The ends were cut back, 5 bases at V and 7 bases at J, with 15 bases in the middle.

Regarding this clonotype: Found in a library prepared for alpha chains, this beta chain is an off-target read, and its abundance has little meaning. This chain links TRBV6-1 with TRBJ2-7; D may be TRBD2 (6 bases). Per the germline V gene, CDR1 is MNHNS and CDR2 is SASEGT. The CDR3 runs to 16 residues. Trimming took off 2 bases at V and 3 bases at J, with 17 bases between the two ends. CDR3 nucleotides: TGTGCCAGCAGTGAAACGCGACCGGTCGGGGGCTACGAGCAGTACTTC. As protein: CASSETRPVGGYEQYF.

In its sample, this clonotype is medium-sized. This beta chain is a stray read from a library made for alpha chains; its abundance is not meaningful. The J gene is TRBJ2-2, the V gene TRBV29-1; D unresolved. Germline V CDR1 and CDR2: SQVTM, ANQGSEA. The germline V and J ends were trimmed by 7 bases and 2 bases, with 14 bases remaining between them. The CDR3 runs to 14 residues. CDR3 in DNA: TGCAGCGCCGCTGCCCAGGCCAACACCGGGGAGCTGTTTTTT. Its translation: CSAAAQANTGELFF.

This clonotype was seen many times. Because the library targeted alpha chains, this beta chain is an off-target read whose size means little. The rearrangement joins TRBV29-1 to TRBJ2-1; TRBD2 agrees at 8 bases. V dropped 4 bases and J dropped 7; count of bases not matched to a gene: 6. The CDR3 consists of 13 residues. CDR1 is SQVTM, CDR2 ANQGSEA, per germline. The CDR3 sequence is CSVGGGSRNEQFF. The CDR3 DNA reads TGCAGCGTTGGCGGGGGGTCGAGGAATGAGCAGTTCTTC.

This clonotype was detected ten times or more. This beta chain is an unintended read in a library built for alpha chains; its size means little. This chain joins TRBV20-1 and TRBJ2-1, with 8 bases aligning to TRBD2. With V trimmed by 0 bases and J by 7 bases, 8 bases remained unmatched. CDR1 and CDR2 (germline): DFQATT, SNEGSKA (reference sequence). The CDR3 has 15 residues. CDR3 DNA: TGCAGTGCTAGAGATGCGGTAGCGGGATTGAATGAGCAGTTCTTC. As protein: CSARDAVAGLNEQFF.

This clonotype occurred a few times. The library was built for alpha chains, so this beta chain is an off-target read and its size means little. This chain's CDR3 is CASSQNPSGYTDTQYF. The CDR3 nucleotides are TGTGCCAGCAGCCAGAACCCTAGCGGCTACACAGATACGCAGTATTTT. The rearrangement links TRBV7-8 to TRBJ2-3, with 7 positions matching TRBD2. CDR3 length: 16 amino acids. Germline values: CDR1 SGHVS, CDR2 FQNEAQ. Trimming took 5 bases from V and 2 from J; bases not matched to a gene: 10.

This clonotype is medium-sized by share. The library was built for alpha chains, so this beta chain is an off-target read and its size means little. J is TRBJ2-5 and V is TRBV19; 11 bases match TRBD2. CDR1 and CDR2 from the germline V gene are LNHDA and SQIVND (reference sequence). This CDR3 has 16 amino acids. Unmatched junction bases numbered 7, after V lost 5 bases and J lost 2 bases. CDR3 DNA sequence: TGTGCCAGTAGTCTGAGACTAGCGGGACGGCAAGAGACCCAGTACTTC. Its translation: CASSLRLAGRQETQYF.

This clonotype showed up many times. The library was built for alpha chains, so this beta chain is an off-target read and its size means little. The chain combines TRBV5-4 with TRBJ2-3; no reliable D call. CDR1 SGHNT and CDR2 YYREEE come from the germline V gene (reference sequence). V lost 1 base and J 4 bases, leaving 4 bases between the germline ends. The CDR3 covers 12 residues. This chain's CDR3 is CASSLSSDTQYF. CDR3 coding DNA: TGTGCCAGCAGCTTGTCATCAGATACGCAGTATTTT.